This T cell receptor beta chain was observed in a study of cytomegalovirus exposure and HLA in healthy donors. General study findings and limits: When a later analysis compared HLA-associated TCR beta chains with equally common others, the HLA-associated chains turned out to be more clonally expanded and to have lower generation probabilities. TCR beta chains numbering some 160 were designated cytomegalovirus-associated.

Turning to this clone: Its target is not known.

A multiplex PCR was run with 60 Vbeta primers and 13 Jbeta primers. TCRdb's copy holds only in-frame clones and misses some; the assay was immunoSEQ multiplex PCR. The table has around 150,000 clones, roughly 80% seen once; the top ten hold about 7.6%. Germline V gene lookup returns CDR1 LGHNA and CDR2 YSLEER. V gave up 0 bases and J gave up 8 bases, with 13 bases separating them. The length of the CDR3 is 15 residues. The sequence was obtained from a woman aged 40 to 50 in good health and CMV-seropositive. Sequenced material: PBMCs. This chain links TRBV4-3 with TRBJ1-4, with D maybe TRBD1 (5 bases). The CDR3 loop is CASSQDQGYGEKLFF. The CDR3 coding sequence is TGCGCCAGCAGCCAAGATCAGGGATACGGGGAAAAACTGTTTTTT.